The 2 T cell receptor beta chains presented below share a single source sample, sequenced in a study of T-cell reconstitution after alpha-beta-depleted transplantation in children. The authors prepared the TCRbeta library with unique molecular identifiers. Via MiXCR, TCRdb re-called the PCR reads, giving one row per CDR3 protein. The sample yields under 850,000 distinct CDR3 sequences, around 13% seen once. The input for sequencing was PBMCs, taken before TCRalphabeta/CD19-depleted stem cell transplant. The receptors come from a girl aged 2 to 10 with congenital amegakaryocytic thrombocytopenia, due to receive a stem cell transplant.

This clonotype was counted between two and nine times. J is TRBJ2-7 and V is TRBV7-9; D may be TRBD2 (6 bases). CDR1 SEHNR and CDR2 FQNEAQ come from the germline V gene (reference sequence). The V end was cut by 5 bases, the J end by 2 bases, with 16 bases between. The CDR3 is 15 residues long. This CDR3 reads CASSQGTGGTYEQYF. Here the CDR3 DNA reads TGTGCCAGCAGCCAAGGGACTGGGGGGACCTACGAGCAGTACTTC.

The V and J genes are TRBV6-2 or TRBV6-3 and TRBJ2-2, with D maybe TRBD2 (7 bases). CDR1 and CDR2 from the germline V gene are MNHEY and SVGEGT. This CDR3 is 15 amino acids long. V lost 11 bases and J lost 6, with 22 bases in between. In DNA form, the CDR3 reads TGTGCCGGGGGGCGGCGCGGGAGTATTCCCGGGGAGCTGTTTTTT. The encoded protein is CAGGRRGSIPGELFF.